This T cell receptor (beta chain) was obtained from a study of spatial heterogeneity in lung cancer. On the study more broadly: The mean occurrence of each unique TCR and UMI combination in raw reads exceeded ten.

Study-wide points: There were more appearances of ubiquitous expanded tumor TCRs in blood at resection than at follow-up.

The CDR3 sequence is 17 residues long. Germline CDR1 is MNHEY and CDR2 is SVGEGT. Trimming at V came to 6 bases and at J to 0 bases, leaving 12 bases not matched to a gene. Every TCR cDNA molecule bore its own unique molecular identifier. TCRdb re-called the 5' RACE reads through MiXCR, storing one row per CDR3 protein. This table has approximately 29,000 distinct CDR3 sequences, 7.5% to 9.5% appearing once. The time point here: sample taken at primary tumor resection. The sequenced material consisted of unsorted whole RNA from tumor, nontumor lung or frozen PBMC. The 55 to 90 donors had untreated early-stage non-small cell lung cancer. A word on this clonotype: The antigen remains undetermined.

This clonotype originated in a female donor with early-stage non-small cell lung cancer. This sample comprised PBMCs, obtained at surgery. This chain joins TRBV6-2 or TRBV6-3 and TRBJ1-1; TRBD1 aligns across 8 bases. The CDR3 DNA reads TGTGCCAGCAGGAAGGACAGGGAGGGGAACATGAACACTGAAGCTTTCTTT. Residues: CASRKDREGNMNTEAFF.